This T cell receptor (beta chain) was observed in a study of OX40 agonist ivuxolimab in advanced cancers. Sequencing was performed with immunoSEQ multiplex PCR; in TCRdb, only in-frame clones are kept and a portion is missing. This sample has 80,000 to 100,000 clones, with roughly nine tenths found just once. With 4 bases clipped from V and 6 bases from J, the junction kept 12 bases outside the gene matches. The CDR3 consists of 15 residues. CDR1 and CDR2 from the germline V gene are SGHRS and YFSETQ. Autoimmune disease history or systemic immunosuppression led to patient exclusion. This TCR was sampled from an adult with an advanced solid tumor such as melanoma, head and neck, liver or kidney cancer. The V gene is TRBV5-1, the J gene TRBJ2-7, with 8 bases that match TRBD2. The sequences come from CD4+ or CD8+ T cells sorted from blood, collected in a trial of the OX40 agonist ivuxolimab. The CDR3 DNA sequence: TGCGCCAGCAGCCCGGGAGAGGGGACTAGAGGCGAGCAGTACTTC. Translated: CASSPGEGTRGEQYF.